The 23 T cell receptor beta chains reported below all come from one sample, sequenced in a study of long-term antiretroviral therapy in people with HIV. They ran version v3.0 of the immunoSEQ assay at survey level. The data were produced by immunoSEQ multiplex PCR, yet TCRdb's version contains in-frame clones alone and is incomplete. The table includes more than 6,000 clones, roughly 80% detected once. Sequences were derived from unsorted PBMCs, sampled 0.5 years before starting antiretroviral therapy. The receptors here all came from a man aged 40-50 years with HIV.

The chain joins TRBV5-6 to TRBJ1-4, with a weak D call TRBD1 (5 bases). CDR1 is SGHDT, CDR2 YYEEEE, per germline. The CDR3 covers 13 residues. Between the trimmed V and J ends, which lost 3 bases and 8 bases, there was a span of 11 bases. The CDR3 DNA follows: TGTGCCAGCAGCTCCGGGACGGCCGAAAAACTGTTTTTT. This translates into CASSSGTAEKLFF.

The table lists this clone with a few counts. The J gene is TRBJ2-1, the V gene TRBV4-3; 7 bases agree with TRBD2. The junction had 4 bases not matched to a gene; V was cut back by 0 bases and J by 8 bases. CDR1 LGHNA and CDR2 YSLEER come from the germline V gene. This CDR3 is built from 14 residues. In DNA, the CDR3 is TGCGCCAGCAGCCAAGATCGGGCGGGGGATGAGCAGTTCTTC. As protein: CASSQDRAGDEQFF.

The genes are TRBV19 and TRBJ2-7; D may be TRBD1 (5 bases). This CDR3 is built from 14 residues. The germline gives CDR1 LNHDA, CDR2 SQIVND (reference sequence). V gave up 7 bases and J gave up 5 bases, with 18 bases separating them. The CDR3 region has the DNA TGTGCCAGTAAATGGCGGCAGGGTCTGGACGAGCAGTACTTC. Encoded protein: CASKWRQGLDEQYF.

V usage is TRBV9 and J usage is TRBJ2-3; 10 nucleotides agree with TRBD2. V lost 3 bases to trimming and J lost 5 bases; unmatched junction nucleotides: 6. The length of the CDR3 is 15 residues. CDR1 is SGDLS and CDR2 is YYNGEE in the germline V gene. The CDR3 reads CASSGSGGALDTQYF. The CDR3 DNA sequence: TGTGCCAGCAGCGGGAGCGGGGGGGCCTTAGATACGCAGTATTTT. Filled out from reference TRBV9 and TRBJ2-3, the complete variable domain reads DSGVTQTPKHLITATGQRVTLRCSPRSGDLSVYWYQQSLDQGLQFLIQYYNGEERAKGNILERFSAQQFPDLHSELNLSSLELGDSALYFCASSGSGGALDTQYFGPGTRLTVL.

The rearrangement joins TRBV4-1 to TRBJ1-3, with D possibly TRBD1 on 6 matching bases. The CDR3 covers 15 residues. V lost 1 base and J 0 bases, leaving 7 bases between the germline ends. Germline lookup yields CDR1 MGHRA and CDR2 YSYEKL. The CDR3 here is CASSQVDSSGNTIYF. CDR3 in DNA: TGCGCCAGCAGCCAAGTGGACAGCTCTGGAAACACCATATATTTT.

This clone was detected only once. The V gene is TRBV27, the J gene TRBJ2-4, with TRBD2 matching 7 bases. Trimming at V came to 8 bases and at J to 0 bases, leaving 4 bases not matched to a gene. CDR1 MNHEY and CDR2 SMNVEV come from the germline V gene (reference sequence). The CDR3 is 14 residues long. The CDR3 region is CASAPGGAKNIQYF. For the CDR3, the DNA is TGTGCCAGCGCCCCGGGAGGAGCCAAAAACATTCAGTACTTC.

The gene calls are TRBV28 and TRBJ2-7; D unclear. The germline gives CDR1 MDHEN, CDR2 SYDVKM. Trimming cost V 1 base and J 6 bases, with 4 bases left between them. This CDR3 comprises 11 residues. DNA of the CDR3: TGTGCCAGCAGTTTATCCCTCGAGCAGTACTTC. The encoded protein is CASSLSLEQYF.

The chain links TRBV28 to TRBJ2-7; 8 bases line up with TRBD1. The CDR3 extends over 15 amino acids. V was clipped by 0 bases and J by 5 bases; unmatched bases: 6. Germline loops: CDR1 MDHEN, CDR2 SYDVKM. CDR3 amino acids: CASSLWGQGADEQYF. DNA for the CDR3: TGTGCCAGCAGTTTATGGGGGCAGGGGGCAGACGAGCAGTACTTC. The full variable domain, in which reference TRBV28 and TRBJ2-7 provide the parts outside the CDR3, is DVKVTQSSRYLVKRTGEKVFLECVQDMDHENMFWYRQDPGLGLRLIYFSYDVKMKEKGDIPEGYSVSREKKERFSLILESASTNQTSMYLCASSLWGQGADEQYFGPGTRLTVT.

V usage is TRBV30 and J usage is TRBJ2-1, with TRBD2 matching over 9 bases. In germline, CDR1 is GTSNPN, CDR2 SVGIG (reference sequence). CDR3 length: 14 residues. Trimming took 3 bases from V and 3 from J; bases not matched to a gene: 3. This CDR3 reads CAWRPRGGYNEQFF. The CDR3 DNA sequence: TGTGCCTGGAGACCGCGGGGGGGCTACAATGAGCAGTTCTTC.

This rearrangement joins TRBV10-2 to TRBJ2-7, with a possible D match to TRBD2 (7 bases). Looked up from germline, CDR1 is WSHSY and CDR2 is SAAADI. CDR3 size: 13 residues. The germline V and J ends were trimmed by 11 bases and 4 bases, with 18 bases remaining between them. CDR3 nucleotides: TGCGCCGTCATGGGGGGGGGCCGATACGAGCAGTACTTC. Its protein is CAVMGGGRYEQYF.

The rearrangement links TRBV5-4 to TRBJ2-2; TRBD1 is a possible D gene (6 bases). This CDR3 contains 13 residues. Germline CDR1 and CDR2: SGHNT and YYREEE (reference sequence). V was pared by 3 bases and J by 5 bases, with 8 bases between. The CDR3 protein is CASSYTGTGELFF. CDR3 nucleotides: TGTGCCAGCAGCTACACAGGGACCGGGGAGCTGTTTTTT. The full variable domain, rest sourced from reference TRBV5-4 and TRBJ2-2, is ETGVTQSPTHLIKTRGQQVTLRCSSQSGHNTVSWYQQALGQGPQFIFQYYREEENGRGNFPPRFSGLQFPNYSSELNVNALELDDSALYLCASSYTGTGELFFGEGSRLTVL.

This clone was found once. The gene calls are TRBV7-2 and TRBJ2-1; 8 positions match TRBD2. CDR3 length equals 17 residues. CDR1 is SGHTA, CDR2 FQGNSA, per germline. The V and J ends lost 1 base and 2 bases, in that order; junction bases with no gene match: 7. Here the CDR3 reads CASSLGGAGGTYNEQFF. The CDR3 DNA is TGTGCCAGCAGCTTAGGAGGGGCGGGGGGCACCTACAATGAGCAGTTCTTC.

This clone was counted between two and nine times. The gene calls are TRBV15 and TRBJ2-3; 7 bases are a match to TRBD2. After removal of 0 bases from V and 3 bases from J, the junction contained 6 bases not matched to a gene. The CDR3 totals 16 residues. Germline V CDR1 and CDR2: LNHNV, YYDKDF (reference sequence). Written as DNA, the CDR3 is TGTGCCACCAGCAGAGAACGTGGGGGGGGGACAGATACGCAGTATTTT. Its protein is CATSRERGGGTDTQYF.

This clone is medium-sized by share. The gene calls are TRBV7-9 and TRBJ2-3; TRBD2 matches at 9 bases. The V gene end was trimmed by 5 bases and the J gene end by 2 bases; junction bases not matched to a gene: 5. Germline V gives CDR1 SEHNR, CDR2 FQNEAQ (reference sequence). This CDR3 spans 15 amino acids. The CDR3 DNA reads TGTGCCAGCAGCCCGCGGGGGGGGCTCACAGATACGCAGTATTTT. Encoded protein: CASSPRGGLTDTQYF.

The J gene is TRBJ1-1, the V gene TRBV28, with a tentative D call TRBD1 (5 bases). Germline V gives CDR1 MDHEN, CDR2 SYDVKM. CDR3 length: 12 residues. Deletions cut 5 bases from V and 8 bases from J, with 12 bases between. Here the CDR3 DNA reads TGTGCCAGCAGTGGCCTAAGGGGAGAAGCTTTCTTT. It codes for CASSGLRGEAFF.

The chain recombines TRBV14 with TRBJ1-6, with a possible D match to TRBD1 (6 bases). The CDR3 totals 13 residues. Trimming removed 2 bases at V and 8 bases at J, with 7 bases between. Germline V lookup: CDR1 SGHDN, CDR2 FVKESK. In DNA, the CDR3 is TGTGCCAGCAGCCAACGACAGGATTCACCCCTCCACTTT. Residues: CASSQRQDSPLHF.

The V call is TRBV15, the J call TRBJ2-3, with 8 bases matching TRBD2. In germline, CDR1 is LNHNV, CDR2 YYDKDF (reference sequence). The CDR3 is 16 residues long. After removal of 1 base from V and 4 bases from J, the junction contained 7 bases not matched to a gene. The CDR3 reads CATSRVGGGRADTQYF. The CDR3 DNA is TGTGCCACCAGCAGAGTTGGCGGGGGGAGGGCAGATACGCAGTATTTT.

This chain uses TRBV9 with TRBJ2-3, with 10 bases aligning to TRBD1. The CDR3 is 18 residues long. V lost 4 bases, J lost 1 base, and 12 bases stayed unmatched. Per germline, CDR1 SGDLS and CDR2 YYNGEE. CDR3 sequence: CASSRQGAFTYGTDTQYF. DNA of the CDR3: TGTGCCAGCAGCCGACAGGGGGCCTTTACTTATGGCACAGATACGCAGTATTTT.

This chain joins TRBV7-2 and TRBJ2-7; maybe TRBD2 (7 bases). Trimming stripped 4 bases from V and 0 bases from J, with 22 bases between. CDR3 length: 18 residues. Germline lookup yields CDR1 SGHTA and CDR2 FQGNSA. The CDR3 coding sequence is TGTGCCAGCAGCTCGGTCCCGAGGGGGGGGTCCAGCTCCTACGAGCAGTACTTC. Protein: CASSSVPRGGSSSYEQYF.

V usage is TRBV7-7 and J usage is TRBJ2-1; 7 bases are a match to TRBD1. The V and J ends lost 5 bases and 5 bases, in that order; junction bases with no gene match: 9. The germline gives CDR1 SSHAT, CDR2 FNYEAQ (reference sequence). CDR3 length: 15 residues. In nucleotides, the CDR3 is TGTGCCAGCAGCCCGGGGACAGAACTACACAATGAGCAGTTCTTC. Translated, it gives CASSPGTELHNEQFF. The complete variable domain, with remaining parts taken from reference TRBV7-7 and TRBJ2-1, reads GAGVSQSPRYKVTKRGQDVTLRCDPISSHATLYWYQQALGQGPEFLTYFNYEAQPDKSGLPSDRFSAERPEGSISTLTIQRTEQRDSAMYRCASSPGTELHNEQFFGPGTRLTVL.

The chain's CDR3 is CASSQGRGQVYEQYF. DNA for the CDR3: TGCGCCAGCAGCCAAGGTAGGGGACAAGTCTACGAGCAGTACTTC. The V call is TRBV4-3, the J call TRBJ2-7; D is possibly TRBD1 (6 bases). CDR3 size: 15 residues. The V end was cut by 1 base, the J end by 3 bases, with 13 bases between. CDR1 is LGHNA and CDR2 is YSLEER in the germline V gene.

The chain is built from TRBV14 and TRBJ1-2; D remains unclear. V lost 2 bases and J lost 0, with 7 bases in between. The CDR3 is 14 amino acids. Per the germline V gene, CDR1 is SGHDN and CDR2 is FVKESK. DNA for the CDR3: TGTGCCAGCAGCCAATACGAAGCTAACTATGGCTACACCTTC. This translates into CASSQYEANYGYTF.

The chain recombines TRBV4-1 with TRBJ2-7, with 12 positions matching TRBD1. Per the germline V gene, CDR1 is MGHRA and CDR2 is YSYEKL. This CDR3 has 16 residues. V lost 1 base, J lost 6 bases, and 7 bases stayed unmatched. The CDR3 here is CASSQGPGTGGLEQYF. The CDR3 DNA sequence: TGCGCCAGCAGCCAAGGGCCCGGGACAGGGGGCCTCGAGCAGTACTTC.